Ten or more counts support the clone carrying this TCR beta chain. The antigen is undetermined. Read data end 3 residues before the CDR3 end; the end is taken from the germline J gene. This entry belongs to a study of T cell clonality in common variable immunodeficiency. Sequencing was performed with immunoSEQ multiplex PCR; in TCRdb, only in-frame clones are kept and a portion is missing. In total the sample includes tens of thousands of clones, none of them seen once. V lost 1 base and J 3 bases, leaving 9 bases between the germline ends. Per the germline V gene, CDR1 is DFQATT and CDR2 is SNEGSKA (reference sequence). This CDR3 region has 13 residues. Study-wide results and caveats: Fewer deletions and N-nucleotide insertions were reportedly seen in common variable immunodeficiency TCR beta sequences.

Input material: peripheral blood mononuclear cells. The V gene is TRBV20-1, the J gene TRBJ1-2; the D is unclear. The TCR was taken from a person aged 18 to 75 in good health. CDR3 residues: CSARGQVDYGYTF. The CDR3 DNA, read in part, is TGCAGTGCTAGAGGGCAGGTAGACTATGGC.